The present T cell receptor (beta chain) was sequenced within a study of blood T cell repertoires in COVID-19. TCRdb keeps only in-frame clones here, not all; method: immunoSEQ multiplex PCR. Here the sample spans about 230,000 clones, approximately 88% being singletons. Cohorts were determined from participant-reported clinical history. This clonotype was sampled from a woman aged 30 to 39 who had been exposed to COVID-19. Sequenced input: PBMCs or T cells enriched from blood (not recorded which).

The CDR3 region has the DNA TGCAGCGTTGCCACCAGGGGGCACATTCAGTACTTC. As protein: CSVATRGHIQYF. The chain employs TRBV29-1 and TRBJ2-4; 8 bases align to TRBD1. The germline V gene encodes CDR1 SQVTM and CDR2 ANQGSEA. After removal of 4 bases from V and 8 bases from J, the junction contained 4 bases not matched to a gene. This CDR3 spans 12 amino acids.